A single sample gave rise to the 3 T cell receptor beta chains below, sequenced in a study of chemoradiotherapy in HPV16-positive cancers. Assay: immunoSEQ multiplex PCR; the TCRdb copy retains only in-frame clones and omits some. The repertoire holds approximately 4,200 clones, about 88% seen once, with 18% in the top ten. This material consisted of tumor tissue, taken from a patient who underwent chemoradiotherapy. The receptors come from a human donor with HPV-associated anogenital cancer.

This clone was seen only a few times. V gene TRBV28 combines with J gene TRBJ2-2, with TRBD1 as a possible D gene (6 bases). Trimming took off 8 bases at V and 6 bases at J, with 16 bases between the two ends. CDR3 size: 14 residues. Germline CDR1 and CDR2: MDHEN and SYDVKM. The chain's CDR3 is CASRTPDRSGELFF. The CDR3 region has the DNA TGTGCCAGCCGAACCCCCGACAGGTCCGGGGAGCTGTTTTTT.

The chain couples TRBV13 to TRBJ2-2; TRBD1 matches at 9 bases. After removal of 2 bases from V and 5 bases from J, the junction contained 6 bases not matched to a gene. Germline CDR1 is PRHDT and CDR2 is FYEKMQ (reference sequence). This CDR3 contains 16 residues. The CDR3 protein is CASSLLGQGKTGELFF. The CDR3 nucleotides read TGTGCCAGCAGCTTACTGGGACAGGGAAAAACCGGGGAGCTGTTTTTT.

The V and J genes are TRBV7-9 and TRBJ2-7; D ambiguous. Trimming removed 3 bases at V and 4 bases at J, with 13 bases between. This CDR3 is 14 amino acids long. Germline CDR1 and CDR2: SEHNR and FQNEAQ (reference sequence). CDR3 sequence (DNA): TGTGCCAGCAGCTTTGGATTTACCCTATACGAGCAGTACTTC. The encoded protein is CASSFGFTLYEQYF.